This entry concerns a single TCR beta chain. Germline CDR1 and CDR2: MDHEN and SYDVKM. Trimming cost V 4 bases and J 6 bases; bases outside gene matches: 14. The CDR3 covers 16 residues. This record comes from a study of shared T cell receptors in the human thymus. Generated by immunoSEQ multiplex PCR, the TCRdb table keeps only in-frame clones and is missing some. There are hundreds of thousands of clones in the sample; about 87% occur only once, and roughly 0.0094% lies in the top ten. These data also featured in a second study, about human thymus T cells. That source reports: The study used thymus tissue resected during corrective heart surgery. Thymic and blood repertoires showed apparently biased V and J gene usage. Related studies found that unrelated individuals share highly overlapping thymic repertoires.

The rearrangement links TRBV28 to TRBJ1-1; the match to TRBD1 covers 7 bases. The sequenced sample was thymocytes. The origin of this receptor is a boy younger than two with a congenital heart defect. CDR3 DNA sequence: TGTGCCAGCAGTTCTCCCCGGACAGGATGGGACCCTGAAGCTTTCTTT. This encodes CASSSPRTGWDPEAFF. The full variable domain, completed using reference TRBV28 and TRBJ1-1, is DVKVTQSSRYLVKRTGEKVFLECVQDMDHENMFWYRQDPGLGLRLIYFSYDVKMKEKGDIPEGYSVSREKKERFSLILESASTNQTSMYLCASSSPRTGWDPEAFFGQGTRLTVV.